This section outlines one T cell receptor (beta chain) sequence together with its context. The germline V gene encodes CDR1 MNHNS and CDR2 SASEGT. The CDR3 covers 13 residues. Trimming left V 8 bases short and J 5 bases short, with 12 bases between. The data belong to a study of T cell changes during pregnancy in multiple sclerosis. Clones were read by immunoSEQ multiplex PCR, and TCRdb kept only the in-frame ones, dropping some. The sample consists of about 56,000 clones, around nine tenths of them appearing once. The rearrangement uses TRBV6-1 and TRBJ2-2; D perhaps matches TRBD1 (6 bases). The receptor's source is a female donor with multiple sclerosis, enrolled in a pregnancy study. The sequenced sample was peripheral blood, obtained after pregnancy. The CDR3 protein is CASGQLGTGELFF. CDR3 sequence (DNA): TGTGCCAGCGGACAGTTAGGTACCGGGGAGCTGTTTTTT.